The rows below give T cell receptor beta chains drawn from one sample of a study of cytomegalovirus exposure and HLA in healthy donors. This table comes from immunoSEQ multiplex PCR, and its TCRdb copy is limited to in-frame clones, with some not included. This table holds approximately 160,000 clones, approximately 89% found once. Sequencing used PBMCs. The source of these receptors is a woman aged 18-35 years in good health and CMV-seropositive. Each CDR3 is given with its conserved first and last residue. D genes are given only for firm matches. Only part of the rows carry a size: once, few, many, or a class if the clone is expanded.

TGTGCCAGCAGCATGGACAACTCCTACGAGCAGTACTTC	CASSMDNSYEQYF	NA	TRBJ2-7	TRBV9	NA
TGTGCCAGCAGCGTAGTTGTAACCGGGGAGCTGTTTTTT	CASSVVVTGELFF	NA	TRBJ2-2	TRBV9	NA
TGTGCCAGCAGCTTGGGTCCTCAAGAGACCCAGTACTTC	CASSLGPQETQYF	NA	TRBJ2-5	TRBV5-5	NA
TGTGCCAGCAGCTTGGATGACAGGGGTAGGGATCAGCCCCAGCATTTT	CASSLDDRGRDQPQHF	NA	TRBJ1-5	TRBV7-8	TRBD1
TGTGCCAGCAGCAAAGGAAGGCCCGGGACAGGGAACACAGATACGCAGTATTTT	CASSKGRPGTGNTDTQYF	once	TRBJ2-3	TRBV21-1	NA
TGTGCCAGTAGTCCTGGACAGGGTAATGAAAAACTGTTTTTT	CASSPGQGNEKLFF	once	TRBJ1-4	TRBV19	TRBD1
TGTGCCAGCAGCTTATTGGGGTCGGGAGGTACCGGGGAGCTGTTTTTT	CASSLLGSGGTGELFF	NA	TRBJ2-2	TRBV7-2	TRBD2
TGTGCCAGCAGTTACTCTAATACTGGCTCCTACGAGCAGTACTTC	CASSYSNTGSYEQYF	NA	TRBJ2-7	TRBV6-5	NA
TGTGCCAGCGGAAACAGTCCCCCGACACCCCTCCACTTT	CASGNSPPTPLHF	NA	TRBJ1-6	TRBV6-5	NA
TGTGCCACCAGCAGAGACGGTCCAGGGGGTAGCTATGGCTACACCTTC	CATSRDGPGGSYGYTF	NA	TRBJ1-2	TRBV15	TRBD1
TGTGCCAGCAGACAGGGTTATGGAAACACCATATATTTT	CASRQGYGNTIYF	NA	TRBJ1-3	TRBV7-9	NA
TGTGCCAGTAAGAAGGGGGTTGGTGGGGCCAACGTCCTGACTTTC	CASKKGVGGANVLTF	NA	TRBJ2-6	TRBV19	NA
TGCAGCGTTGAAAGGTTCAGTTCACTATTCCAAGAGACCCAGTACTTC	CSVERFSSLFQETQYF	NA	TRBJ2-5	TRBV29-1	NA
TGTGCCAGCAGTGATCGGGACAGGGGAAATCAGCCCCAGCATTTT	CASSDRDRGNQPQHF	NA	TRBJ1-5	TRBV6-1	TRBD1
TGTGCCAGAACCCCAGGGGGCCCTTACGAGCAGTACTTC	CARTPGGPYEQYF	NA	TRBJ2-7	TRBV19	TRBD1
TGTGCCAGTAGTATAGCTCAGGGGGCTTATGGCTACACCTTC	CASSIAQGAYGYTF	NA	TRBJ1-2	TRBV19	TRBD1
TGCGCCAGCAGCCTACAGGGGGGACAGCCCCAGCATTTT	CASSLQGGQPQHF	once	TRBJ1-5	TRBV4-1	TRBD1
TGTGCCAGTAGTATGTGGGGCGGGATTCAAGAGACCCAGTACTTC	CASSMWGGIQETQYF	NA	TRBJ2-5	TRBV19	NA
TGTGCCAGCAGAAAACCGACATCCTACGAGCAGTACTTC	CASRKPTSYEQYF	NA	TRBJ2-7	TRBV2	NA
TGTGCTAGTGCCCAGGGGGCTGTTGGAAACACCATATATTTT	CASAQGAVGNTIYF	once	TRBJ1-3	TRBV12-5	TRBD1
TGCGCCAGCAGCTTGGAAGGAGGGAGTGGGGAGCTGTTTTTT	CASSLEGGSGELFF	NA	TRBJ2-2	TRBV5-1	NA
TGTGCCAGCAGCTCTCGGACAGGGCCCACCGGGGAGCTGTTTTTT	CASSSRTGPTGELFF	NA	TRBJ2-2	TRBV7-6	TRBD1